Shown below are 13 T cell receptor beta chains from a single sample sequenced in a study of T cells after yellow fever vaccination. One entry per CDR3 protein results from TCRdb running MiXCR on the 5' RACE reads. This sample carries a few hundred thousand distinct CDR3 sequences, 7% to 9% of them seen once, and the ten largest clones take 17%. Here the sequenced sample was PBMCs, taken roughly 47 days after the first yellow fever vaccination. The receptors shown here come from a man younger than 35 who received the YFV17D yellow fever vaccine.

Concerning this clonotype: This sequence may be a read error, since a much larger clone differs from it by one base. The gene calls are TRBV12-3 or TRBV12-4 and TRBJ1-6; 8 bases agree with TRBD1. CDR3 length: 13 residues. In DNA, the CDR3 is TGTGCCGGCAGGGAACAGGGGGATTCACCCCTCCACTTT. Its translation: CAGREQGDSPLHF.

A few counts support this clonotype. The chain's CDR3 is CATRTENNSPLHF. In nucleotides, the CDR3 is TGTGCCACCCGGACCGAAAATAATTCACCCCTCCACTTT. The rearrangement joins TRBV15 to TRBJ1-6; D is undetermined. The CDR3 totals 13 residues. V was shortened by 8 bases and J by 5 bases, with 10 bases between the two germline ends. CDR1 is LNHNV and CDR2 is YYDKDF in the germline V gene (reference sequence).

There are a few counts of this clonotype. The chain carries TRBV28 and TRBJ2-5, with D possibly called TRBD1 or TRBD2 (5 bases each). CDR1 MDHEN and CDR2 SYDVKM come from the germline V gene. This CDR3 is built from 15 residues. The V end lost 7 bases, the J end lost 5 bases, and 20 bases lay between the germline ends. The CDR3 sequence: CASTATFWGTETQYF. For the CDR3, the DNA is TGTGCCAGCACCGCGACTTTCTGGGGGACCGAGACCCAGTACTTC.

This clonotype came up a few times. The chain recombines TRBV20-1 with TRBJ2-3; D gene unclear. V gave up 7 bases and J gave up 4 bases, with 18 bases separating them. Germline loops: CDR1 DFQATT, CDR2 SNEGSKA (reference sequence). CDR3 length equals 14 residues. This CDR3 reads CSVLGVSGSDTQYF. CDR3 DNA sequence: TGCAGTGTGCTAGGAGTTTCCGGGTCAGATACGCAGTATTTT.

This clonotype was counted a few times. The J gene is TRBJ1-1, the V gene TRBV5-4, with a possible D match to TRBD1 (5 bases). Trimming stripped 4 bases from V and 1 base from J, with 20 bases between. Germline assignment: CDR1 SGHNT and CDR2 YYREEE (reference sequence). The CDR3 totals 17 residues. DNA of the CDR3: TGTGCCAGCAGCCCCGAGCCGGGACCCTTGCCGAACACTGAAGCTTTCTTT. This codes for CASSPEPGPLPNTEAFF.

This clonotype was counted between two and nine times. This chain links TRBV20-1 with TRBJ2-5; a weak D match, TRBD2 (6 bases). The V end lost 0 bases, the J end lost 0 bases, and 14 bases lay between the germline ends. CDR3 size: 16 residues. The germline V gene has CDR1 DFQATT and CDR2 SNEGSKA (reference sequence). The CDR3 here is CSARDDQRVYQETQYF. In DNA form, the CDR3 reads TGCAGTGCTAGAGATGATCAGCGGGTGTACCAAGAGACCCAGTACTTC.

This clonotype was found a few times. The chain links TRBV12-3 or TRBV12-4 to TRBJ2-5; D unclear. This CDR3 has 13 residues. V was cut by 5 bases and J by 5 bases, with 12 bases left in between. The CDR3 loop is CASSTPQPETQYF. DNA for the CDR3: TGTGCCAGCAGTACCCCGCAGCCGGAGACCCAGTACTTC.

This chain links TRBV2 with TRBJ2-5, with D unclear. CDR1 and CDR2 (germline): SNHLY, FYNNEI. V was cut by 2 bases and J by 9 bases, with 7 bases left in between. This CDR3 region has 11 residues. The CDR3 DNA is TGTGCCAGCAGTGAAACTGTTCCCCAGTACTTC. It is translated as CASSETVPQYF.

In this sample, this clonotype turned up a few times. The V call is TRBV25-1, the J call TRBJ2-3; 9 bases match TRBD1. With V trimmed by 3 bases and J by 4 bases, 5 bases remained unmatched. The CDR3 consists of 15 residues. From germline, CDR1 is MGHDK and CDR2 SYGVNS. The DNA of the CDR3 is TGTGCCAGCAGTGATCCGGGACAGGGCTCAGATACGCAGTATTTT. Residues: CASSDPGQGSDTQYF.

This chain joins TRBV5-4 and TRBJ1-6, with 8 nucleotides matching TRBD1. This CDR3 has 15 amino acids. Germline V gene lookup returns CDR1 SGHNT and CDR2 YYREEE (reference sequence). V shed 4 bases, J shed 0 bases, and the junction held 0 bases outside the gene matches. The DNA for the CDR3 is TGTGCCAGCAGCACAGGGGGCTCCTATAATTCACCCCTCCACTTT. Amino acid sequence: CASSTGGSYNSPLHF. Filled out from reference TRBV5-4 and TRBJ1-6, the complete variable domain reads ETGVTQSPTHLIKTRGQQVTLRCSSQSGHNTVSWYQQALGQGPQFIFQYYREEENGRGNFPPRFSGLQFPNYSSELNVNALELDDSALYLCASSTGGSYNSPLHFGNGTRLTVT.

In its sample, this clonotype was seen a few times. As DNA, the CDR3 is TGTGCCAGCAGTTTTTGGGGTTCGGGGGGGCGAGGCACTGAAGCTTTCTTT. Its protein is CASSFWGSGGRGTEAFF. V and J are TRBV28 and TRBJ1-1, with D maybe TRBD1 (6 bases). The V gene's germline CDR1 is MDHEN and CDR2 SYDVKM. CDR3 length: 17 residues. Trimming took off 3 bases at V and 4 bases at J, with 21 bases between the two ends.

This clonotype turned up a few times. V usage is TRBV11-2 and J usage is TRBJ2-6; D not resolved. With 6 bases removed from V and 4 bases from J, the gap between germline ends came to 4 bases. The CDR3 length is 12 residues. Per germline, CDR1 SGHAT and CDR2 FQNNGV. CDR3 protein: CASSQGANVLTF. In DNA form, the CDR3 reads TGTGCCAGCAGTCAGGGGGCCAACGTCCTGACTTTC.

This clonotype was found a few times. The chain employs TRBV4-1 and TRBJ2-1, with 10 bases lining up with TRBD1. The CDR3 consists of 17 residues. Germline-derived CDR1 and CDR2 are MGHRA and YSYEKL. V trimming: 4 bases; J trimming: 3 bases; junction bases outside the gene matches: 9. The CDR3 is CASSLRSGTGVYNEQFF. The CDR3 nucleotides read TGCGCCAGCAGCCTACGTTCCGGGACAGGGGTCTACAATGAGCAGTTCTTC.